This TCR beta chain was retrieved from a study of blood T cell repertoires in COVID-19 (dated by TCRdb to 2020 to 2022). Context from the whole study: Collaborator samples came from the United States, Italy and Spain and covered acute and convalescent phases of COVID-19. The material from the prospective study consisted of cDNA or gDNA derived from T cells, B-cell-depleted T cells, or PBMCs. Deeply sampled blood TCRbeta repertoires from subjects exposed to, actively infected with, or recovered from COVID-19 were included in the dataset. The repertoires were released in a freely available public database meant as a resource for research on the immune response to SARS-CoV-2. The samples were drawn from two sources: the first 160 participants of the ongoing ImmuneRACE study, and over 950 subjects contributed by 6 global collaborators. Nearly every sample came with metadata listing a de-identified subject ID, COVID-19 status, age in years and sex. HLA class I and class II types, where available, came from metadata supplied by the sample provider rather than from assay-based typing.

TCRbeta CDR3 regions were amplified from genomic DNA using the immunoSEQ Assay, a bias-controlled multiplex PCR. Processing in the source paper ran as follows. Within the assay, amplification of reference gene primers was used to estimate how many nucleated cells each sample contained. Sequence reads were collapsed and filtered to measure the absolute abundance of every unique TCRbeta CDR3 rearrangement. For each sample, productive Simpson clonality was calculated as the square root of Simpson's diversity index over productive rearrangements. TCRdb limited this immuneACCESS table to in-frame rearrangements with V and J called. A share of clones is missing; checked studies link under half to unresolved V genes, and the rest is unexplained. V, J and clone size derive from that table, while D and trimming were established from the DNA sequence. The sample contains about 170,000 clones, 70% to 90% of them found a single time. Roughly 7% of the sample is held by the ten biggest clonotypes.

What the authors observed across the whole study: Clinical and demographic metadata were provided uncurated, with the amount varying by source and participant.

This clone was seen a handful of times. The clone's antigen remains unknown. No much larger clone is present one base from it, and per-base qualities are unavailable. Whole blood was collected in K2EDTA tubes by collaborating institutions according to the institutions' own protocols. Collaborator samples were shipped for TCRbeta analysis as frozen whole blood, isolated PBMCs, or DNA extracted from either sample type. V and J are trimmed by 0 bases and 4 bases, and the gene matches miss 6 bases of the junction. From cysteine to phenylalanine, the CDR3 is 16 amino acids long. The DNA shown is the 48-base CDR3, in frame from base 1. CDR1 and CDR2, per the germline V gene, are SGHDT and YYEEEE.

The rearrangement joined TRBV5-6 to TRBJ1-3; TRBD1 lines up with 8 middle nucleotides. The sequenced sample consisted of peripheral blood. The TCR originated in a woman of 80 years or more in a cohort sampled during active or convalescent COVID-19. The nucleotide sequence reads TGTGCCAGCAGCTTGGGGGACAGGTTCACAGGAAACACCATATATTTT. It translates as CASSLGDRFTGNTIYF.